These T cell receptor beta chains were read from a single sample in a study of blood T cell repertoires in COVID-19. TCRdb's copy holds only in-frame clones and misses some; the assay was immunoSEQ multiplex PCR. The sample lists fewer than 30,000 clones; over 80% were seen once. The sample taken for sequencing was peripheral blood. These receptors came from a human donor in a cohort sampled during active COVID-19. CDR3s include the opening cysteine and the closing phenylalanine or tryptophan. D genes are given only for firm matches. Where a row states a size, it is once, few, many or the class of an expanded clone; other rows omit it.

v_gene	abundance	d_gene	j_gene	CDR3aa	CDR3nt
TRBV19	-	TRBD1	TRBJ2-7	CASSSQGQAAYEQYF	TGTGCCAGTAGTAGCCAGGGACAGGCAGCCTACGAGCAGTACTTC
TRBV2	-	TRBD2	TRBJ2-5	CASSVAGGGETQYF	TGTGCCAGCAGCGTAGCGGGGGGGGGTGAGACCCAGTACTTC
TRBV2	-	TRBD1	TRBJ1-2	CASSESQGGGYTF	TGTGCCAGCAGTGAAAGTCAGGGGGGTGGCTACACCTTC
TRBV5-1	-	-	TRBJ1-2	CASSPGQPNYGYTF	TGCGCCAGCAGCCCCGGACAGCCTAACTATGGCTACACCTTC
TRBV6-1	-	-	TRBJ1-4	CASSEEVGRQGSGKLFF	TGTGCCAGCAGTGAAGAAGTCGGAAGGCAGGGGTCGGGGAAACTGTTTTTT
TRBV5-1	-	-	TRBJ1-1	CASSKLTGNTEAFF	TGCGCCAGCAGCAAGTTGACAGGGAACACTGAAGCTTTCTTT
TRBV15	-	-	TRBJ2-3	CATSREAETTDTQYF	TGTGCCACCAGCAGAGAAGCGGAGACCACAGATACGCAGTATTTT
TRBV5-5	-	TRBD1	TRBJ2-3	CASSPGQGPDTQYF	TGTGCCAGCAGCCCGGGACAGGGGCCAGATACGCAGTATTTT
TRBV19	-	TRBD2	TRBJ2-3	CASSMGIAGGREYF	TGTGCCAGTAGTATGGGGATAGCGGGGGGCCGGGAGTATTTT
TRBV3-1/TRBV3-2	-	-	TRBJ2-3	CASSQGLGRDTQYF	TGTGCCAGCAGCCAAGGGTTGGGCAGGGATACGCAGTATTTT
TRBV19	-	TRBD2	TRBJ2-1	CASSMGGVYNEQFF	TGTGCCAGTAGTATGGGGGGGGTCTACAATGAGCAGTTCTTC
TRBV28	once	TRBD1	TRBJ1-2	CASSRYRGPPGGYTF	TGTGCCAGCAGTCGCTACAGGGGGCCGCCGGGGGGCTACACCTTC
TRBV25-1	once	-	TRBJ2-7	CASCKAGPSGEQYF	TGTGCCAGCTGCAAGGCGGGCCCAAGCGGCGAGCAGTACTTC
TRBV9	-	TRBD1	TRBJ2-2	CASSPWTGAGELFF	TGTGCCAGCAGCCCATGGACAGGGGCCGGGGAGCTGTTTTTT
TRBV5-1	-	TRBD1	TRBJ1-6	CASSLSGTGRFNSPLHF	TGCGCCAGCAGCCTATCCGGGACAGGGAGATTTAATTCACCCCTCCACTTT
TRBV5-1	-	TRBD1	TRBJ2-5	CASSMGQGGETQYF	TGCGCCAGCAGCATGGGACAGGGGGGCGAGACCCAGTACTTC
TRBV5-1	-	-	TRBJ2-2	CASSLYSLGELFF	TGCGCCAGCAGCTTGTACAGCCTCGGGGAGCTGTTTTTT
TRBV9	-	TRBD2	TRBJ2-1	CASSGSSGAYNEQFF	TGTGCCAGCAGCGGATCTAGCGGGGCCTACAATGAGCAGTTCTTC
TRBV19	-	TRBD1	TRBJ1-4	CASSIQGQVVNEKLFF	TGTGCCAGTAGTATCCAAGGACAGGTTGTTAATGAAAAACTGTTTTTT
TRBV6-5	-	-	TRBJ1-4	CASSYSVATNEKLFF	TGTGCCAGCAGTTACTCGGTGGCCACTAATGAAAAACTGTTTTTT
TRBV5-1	-	TRBD1	TRBJ2-3	CASSLGGTGDTQYF	TGCGCCAGCAGCTTGGGTGGGACAGGGGATACGCAGTATTTT
TRBV5-1	once	TRBD1	TRBJ1-2	CASSPYAGTGYGYTF	TGCGCCAGCAGCCCATACGCCGGGACAGGTTATGGCTACACCTTC
TRBV24-1	-	-	TRBJ2-6	CATTRAGANVLTF	TGTGCCACCACCAGGGCTGGGGCCAACGTCCTGACTTTC
TRBV6-5	-	-	TRBJ1-2	CASSRQFGSNYGYTF	TGTGCCAGCAGTCGACAGTTCGGATCTAACTATGGCTACACCTTC
TRBV2	-	TRBD1	TRBJ1-1	CASSEGQAITEAFF	TGTGCCAGCAGTGAGGGACAGGCGATCACTGAAGCTTTCTTT
TRBV28	-	-	TRBJ1-2	CASATRLGTYYGYTF	TGTGCCAGCGCGACCCGCCTGGGGACATACTATGGCTACACCTTC
TRBV19	-	TRBD2	TRBJ2-5	CASSAGGRMETQYF	TGTGCCAGTTCCGCGGGGGGCCGAATGGAGACCCAGTACTTC
TRBV7-9	-	TRBD2	TRBJ2-3	CASSSYSGGGTDTQYF	TGTGCCAGCAGCTCCTATAGCGGGGGGGGCACAGATACGCAGTATTTT
TRBV2	-	TRBD1	TRBJ1-3	CARQGDLSGNTIYF	TGTGCCAGACAGGGGGACCTCTCTGGAAACACCATATATTTT
TRBV5-1	-	-	TRBJ1-3	CASSLGLGNTIYF	TGCGCCAGCAGCTTGGGTCTTGGAAACACCATATATTTT
TRBV5-1	-	TRBD1	TRBJ2-1	CASSSDRGYYEQFF	TGCGCCAGCAGCTCGGACAGGGGTTACTATGAGCAGTTCTTC
TRBV24-1	-	TRBD2	TRBJ2-1	CATSETSGGAAYNEQFF	TGTGCCACCAGTGAGACTAGCGGGGGGGCCGCCTACAATGAGCAGTTCTTC
TRBV25-1	-	-	TRBJ2-5	CASSEPPGTQYF	TGTGCCAGCAGCGAACCACCCGGGACCCAGTACTTC
TRBV11-2	-	-	TRBJ1-5	CASSHQGREPQHF	TGTGCCAGCAGTCATCAGGGTAGGGAGCCCCAGCATTTT
TRBV3-1/TRBV3-2	-	TRBD1	TRBJ1-1	CASSSGQGAPRTEAFF	TGTGCCAGCAGTTCGGGACAGGGGGCGCCTCGGACTGAAGCTTTCTTT
TRBV5-1	-	TRBD1	TRBJ2-1	CASKTGQGPHNEQFF	TGCGCCAGCAAGACGGGACAGGGGCCCCACAATGAGCAGTTCTTC
TRBV2	-	TRBD1	TRBJ1-6	CASSPMGQGHSPLHF	TGTGCCAGCAGTCCAATGGGACAGGGCCATTCACCCCTCCACTTT
TRBV28	-	-	TRBJ1-1	CASISPFIGNTEAFF	TGTGCCAGCATCTCGCCTTTCATCGGTAACACTGAAGCTTTCTTT
TRBV6-6	-	TRBD1	TRBJ2-3	CASDRGDTQYF	TGTGCCTCGGACAGGGGAGATACGCAGTATTTT
TRBV21-1	once	-	TRBJ2-3	CASSTGLAGAIHQSTDTQYF	TGTGCCAGCAGCACTGGACTAGCGGGGGCCATACACCAAAGCACAGATACGCAGTATTTT
TRBV12-3/TRBV12-4	-	-	TRBJ2-1	CASSFTVNEQFF	TGTGCCAGCAGCTTTACAGTCAATGAGCAGTTCTTC
TRBV27	-	-	TRBJ2-4	CASSHRDSFKNIQYF	TGTGCCAGCAGTCACCGGGACTCTTTCAAAAACATTCAGTACTTC
TRBV19	-	-	TRBJ2-2	CASTTTRMGTGELFF	TGTGCCAGTACTACGACTAGGATGGGCACCGGGGAGCTGTTTTTT
TRBV10-3	-	-	TRBJ1-1	CAISDGGNTEAFF	TGTGCCATCAGTGATGGGGGCAACACTGAAGCTTTCTTT
TRBV12-3/TRBV12-4	once	-	TRBJ1-4	CASRPGANEKLFF	TGTGCCAGCAGACCAGGGGCTAATGAAAAACTGTTTTTT
TRBV3-1/TRBV3-2	-	TRBD1	TRBJ2-2	CASSQVDRGHGELFF	TGTGCCAGCAGCCAGGTCGACAGGGGGCACGGGGAGCTGTTTTTT
TRBV5-1	once	-	TRBJ1-2	CASNPTFQQGSNYGYTF	TGCGCCAGCAACCCCACTTTTCAGCAGGGATCTAACTATGGCTACACCTTC
TRBV28	-	TRBD1	TRBJ1-2	CASSLDRAAYYGYTF	TGTGCCAGCAGTCTGGACAGGGCCGCTTACTATGGCTACACCTTC